The T cell receptor (beta chain) described here comes from a study of shared T cell receptors in the human thymus. V was shortened by 4 bases and J by 9 bases, with 10 bases between the two germline ends. Looked up from germline, CDR1 is SQVTM and CDR2 is ANQGSEA. The length of the CDR3 is 11 residues. Measured with immunoSEQ multiplex PCR; TCRdb has only the in-frame clones, and not every one. Of just under 550,000 clones in the sample, approximately 80% were seen once. The sample also formed part of further work on human thymus T cells. Per that paper: It was healthy Finnish infants having corrective surgery for congenital heart defects who were the donors. Thymic samples were excised during corrective heart operations.

The receptor comes from a boy under two years old with a congenital heart defect. The V call is TRBV29-1, the J call TRBJ2-1, with a possible D match to TRBD2 (5 bases). What was sequenced was thymocytes. CDR3 DNA: TGCAGCGTTGCTTTGAGCGGTGAGCAGTTCTTC. Protein: CSVALSGEQFF.